The clone carrying this TCR beta chain has a single count. Its antigen is as yet unknown. This entry is derived from a study of vaccination effects on CD4 cells after COVID-19. Antigen-specific CD4+ T cells were first expanded with viral peptide pools by the ViraFEST assay and only then sequenced. Cultured cells yielded isolated CD4+ T cells after around 10 days. BNT162b2 vaccine or mRNA-1273 vaccine was given to participants in two doses. General study results and limits: Among infection- and vaccine-induced clones, marked clonal contraction occurred late after vaccination.

Some clones are missing from TCRdb's copy, which holds only in-frame ones; the method was immunoSEQ multiplex PCR. The sample contains 80,000 to 95,000 clones, under 80% of which appear only once. The receptor comes from a human donor who received a COVID-19 vaccine. The sequencing used CD4+ T cells from PBMCs cultured with HCoV-OC43 spike peptides, collected after COVID-19 vaccination. Subset defined: HCoV-OC43 spike overlapping peptide pool stimulation.

Here the CDR3 reads CASSELRFKGLEKLFF. CDR3 bases: TGTGCCAGCAGTGAACTCCGTTTTAAAGGTTTAGAAAAACTGTTTTTT. V gene TRBV6-1 combines with J gene TRBJ1-4; no definite D call. The CDR3 is made up of 16 amino acids. In germline, CDR1 is MNHNS, CDR2 SASEGT. Trimming took off 2 bases at V and 8 bases at J, with 18 bases between the two ends.